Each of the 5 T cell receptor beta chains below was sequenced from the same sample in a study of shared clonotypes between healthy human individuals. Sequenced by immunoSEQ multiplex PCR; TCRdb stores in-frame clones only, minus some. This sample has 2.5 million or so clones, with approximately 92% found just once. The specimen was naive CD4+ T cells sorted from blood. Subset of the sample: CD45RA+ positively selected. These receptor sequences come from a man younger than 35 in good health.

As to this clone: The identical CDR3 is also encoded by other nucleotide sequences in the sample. The CDR3 is CASSLGQGGSPLHF. DNA of the CDR3: TGTGCCAGCAGCCTCGGACAGGGAGGCTCACCCCTCCACTTT. The genes are TRBV11-2 and TRBJ1-6, with 8 bases lining up with TRBD1. J lost 10 bases, V lost 5 bases, and 7 bases had no gene match. CDR3 length: 14 residues. Germline-derived CDR1 and CDR2 are SGHAT and FQNNGV.

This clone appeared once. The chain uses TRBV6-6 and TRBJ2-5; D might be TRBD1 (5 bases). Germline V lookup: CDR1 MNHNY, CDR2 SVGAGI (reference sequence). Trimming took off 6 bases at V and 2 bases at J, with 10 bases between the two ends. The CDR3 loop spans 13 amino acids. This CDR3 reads CASRGQLQETQYF. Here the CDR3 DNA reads TGTGCCAGCAGGGGGCAGTTACAAGAGACCCAGTACTTC.

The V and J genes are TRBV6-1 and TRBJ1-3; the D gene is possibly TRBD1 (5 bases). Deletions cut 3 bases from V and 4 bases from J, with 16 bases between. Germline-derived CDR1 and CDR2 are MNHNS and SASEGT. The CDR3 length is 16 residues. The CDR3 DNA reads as TGTGCCAGCAGTGACGAACCCAGGGAGGCAGGAAACACCATATATTTT. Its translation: CASSDEPREAGNTIYF.

The CDR3: CASSLKTLYGYTF. DNA for the CDR3: TGTGCCAGCAGTTTGAAGACACTCTATGGCTACACCTTC. The V call is TRBV28, the J call TRBJ1-2; D not resolved. The CDR3 loop spans 13 amino acids. V was trimmed by 3 bases and J by 4 bases, leaving 9 bases between them. CDR1 and CDR2 (germline): MDHEN, SYDVKM.

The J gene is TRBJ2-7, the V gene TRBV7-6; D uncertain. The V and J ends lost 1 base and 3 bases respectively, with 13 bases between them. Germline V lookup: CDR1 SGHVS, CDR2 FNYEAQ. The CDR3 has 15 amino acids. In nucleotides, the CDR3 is TGTGCCAGCAGCTTAGAGGTAGGAACCTTCTACGAGCAGTACTTC. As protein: CASSLEVGTFYEQYF.